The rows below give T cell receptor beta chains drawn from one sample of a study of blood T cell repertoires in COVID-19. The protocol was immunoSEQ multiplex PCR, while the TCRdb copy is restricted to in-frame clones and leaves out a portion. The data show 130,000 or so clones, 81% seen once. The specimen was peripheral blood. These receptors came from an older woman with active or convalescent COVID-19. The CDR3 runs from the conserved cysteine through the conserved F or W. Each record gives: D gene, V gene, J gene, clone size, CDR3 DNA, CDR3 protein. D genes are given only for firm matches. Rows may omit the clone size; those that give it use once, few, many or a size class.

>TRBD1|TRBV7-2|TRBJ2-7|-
TGTGCCAGCAGCTCGGGACAGGTGGCGGCCTACGAGCAGTACTTC
CASSSGQVAAYEQYF
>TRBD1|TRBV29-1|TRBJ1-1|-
TGCAGCGCTACAGGGGGCGCGACTGAAGCTTTCTTT
CSATGGATEAFF
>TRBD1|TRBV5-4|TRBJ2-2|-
TGTGCCAGCAGCCGACAGGGCTCTAACACCGGGGAGCTGTTTTTT
CASSRQGSNTGELFF
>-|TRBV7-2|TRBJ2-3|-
TGTGCCAGCAGCTGGGGACTCGGGGATACGCAGTATTTT
CASSWGLGDTQYF
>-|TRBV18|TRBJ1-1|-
TGTGCCAGCTCACCACACCCAGGTACGAACACTGAAGCTTTCTTT
CASSPHPGTNTEAFF
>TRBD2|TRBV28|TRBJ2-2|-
TGTGCCGGCAGATCCGGGACTAGCCTATCCGGGGAGCTGTTTTTT
CAGRSGTSLSGELFF
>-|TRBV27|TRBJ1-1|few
TGTGCCAGCAGAAAAGACCGGACCGCGGGGTACACTGAAGCTTTCTTT
CASRKDRTAGYTEAFF
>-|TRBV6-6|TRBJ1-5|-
TGTGCCAGCAGTTACAGGGACTTTGATCAGCCCCAGCATTTT
CASSYRDFDQPQHF
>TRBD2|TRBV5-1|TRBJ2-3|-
TGCGCCAGCAGCTTGGGGCTACTAGCGCCAGATACGCAGTATTTT
CASSLGLLAPDTQYF
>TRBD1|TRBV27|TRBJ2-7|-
TGTGCCAGCAGTTCCGGGACAGGGGGGGCCAGCGGTTACGAGCAGTACTTC
CASSSGTGGASGYEQYF
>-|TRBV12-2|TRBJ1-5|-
TGTGCAAGTCGCTTAAACAGGAAGACGGGTCAGCCCCAGCATTTT
CASRLNRKTGQPQHF
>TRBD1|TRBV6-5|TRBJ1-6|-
TGTGCCAGTTACTACTCTCAGGGGGCGAAGGGACCCCTCCACTTT
CASYYSQGAKGPLHF
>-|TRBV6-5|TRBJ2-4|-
TGTGCCAGCAGCCCCTCGGGGGTGGCCAAAAACATTCAGTACTTC
CASSPSGVAKNIQYF
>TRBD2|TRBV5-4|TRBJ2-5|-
TGTGCCAGCAGCTTCCCTAGCGGGGTCGAGGGTGAGACCCAGTACTTC
CASSFPSGVEGETQYF
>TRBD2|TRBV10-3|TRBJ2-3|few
TGTGCCATCGGGTCCGTAGCGGGAGCGATTTATACGCAGTATTTT
CAIGSVAGAIYTQYF
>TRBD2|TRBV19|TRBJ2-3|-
TGTGCCAGTAGTAACCGACCGGGACTAGCGAAAAGCACAGATACGCAGTATTTT
CASSNRPGLAKSTDTQYF
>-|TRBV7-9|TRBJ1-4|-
TGTGCCAGCAGCTTATTAGAGGAAAAACTGTTTTTT
CASSLLEEKLFF
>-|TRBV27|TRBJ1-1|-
TGTGCCAGCAGTTTAGGGGGCTCGAACACTGAAGCTTTCTTT
CASSLGGSNTEAFF
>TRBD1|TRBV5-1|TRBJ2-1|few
TGCGCCAGCAGCCCGGGACAGGGAGGCAATGAGCAGTTCTTC
CASSPGQGGNEQFF
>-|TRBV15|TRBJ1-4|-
TGTGCCACCAGCAGAGAGAGGACAGAATCAGAAGCACTGTTTTTT
CATSRERTESEALFF
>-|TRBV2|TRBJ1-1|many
TGTGCCAGCAGGGACATTGAAGCTTTCTTT
CASRDIEAFF
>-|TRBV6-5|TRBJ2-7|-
TGTGCCAGCAGTTACTCAAGAGGGGGCTCCTACGAGCAGTACTTC
CASSYSRGGSYEQYF
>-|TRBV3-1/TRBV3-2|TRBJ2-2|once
TGTGCCAGCAGCCAAGCCAGGCCCGGGGAGCTGTTTTTT
CASSQARPGELFF
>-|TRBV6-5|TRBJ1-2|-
TGTGCCAGCAGTTCCAGTAGGAGGGGATTGTATGGCTACACCTTC
CASSSSRRGLYGYTF
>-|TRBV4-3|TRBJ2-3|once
TGCGCCAGCAGCCAAGTAGGAGGACGCGGGAACACAGATACGCAGTATTTT
CASSQVGGRGNTDTQYF
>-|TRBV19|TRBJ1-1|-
TGTGCCAGTAGTATTACAAACAGGTACACTGAAGCTTTCTTT
CASSITNRYTEAFF
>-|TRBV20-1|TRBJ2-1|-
TGCAGTGCTAGAGGAGGGCGCGAGCAGTTCTTC
CSARGGREQFF
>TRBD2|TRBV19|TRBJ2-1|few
TGTGCCAGTAGTACCGGGACTAGCGGGCCCTACAATGAGCAGTTCTTC
CASSTGTSGPYNEQFF
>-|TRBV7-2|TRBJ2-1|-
TGTGCCAGCAGCTTAGTGCAAGAGTCTAGTGAGCAGTTCTTC
CASSLVQESSEQFF
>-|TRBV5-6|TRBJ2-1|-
TGTGCCAGCAGCCCCCTGGACTTTTACAATGAGCAGTTCTTC
CASSPLDFYNEQFF
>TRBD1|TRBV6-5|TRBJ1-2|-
TGTGCCACCCGGGAGACAGGGAAGGACTATGGCTACACCTTC
CATRETGKDYGYTF
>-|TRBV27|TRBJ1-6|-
TGTGCCAGCAGTTCGAGGGAGGGTTCACCCCTCCACTTT
CASSSREGSPLHF
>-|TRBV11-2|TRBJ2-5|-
TGTGCCAGCAGCTTCGGGGAGACCCAGTACTTC
CASSFGETQYF
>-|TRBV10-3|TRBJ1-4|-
TGTGCCATCAGTGACCGAGACAGGCCCACTAATGAAAAACTGTTTTTT
CAISDRDRPTNEKLFF
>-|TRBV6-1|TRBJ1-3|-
TGTGCCAGCAGTGAAGGGCCAAACCCTGGAAACACCATATATTTT
CASSEGPNPGNTIYF
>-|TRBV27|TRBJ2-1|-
TGTGCCAGCAGACACAGCTACAATGAGCAGTTCTTC
CASRHSYNEQFF